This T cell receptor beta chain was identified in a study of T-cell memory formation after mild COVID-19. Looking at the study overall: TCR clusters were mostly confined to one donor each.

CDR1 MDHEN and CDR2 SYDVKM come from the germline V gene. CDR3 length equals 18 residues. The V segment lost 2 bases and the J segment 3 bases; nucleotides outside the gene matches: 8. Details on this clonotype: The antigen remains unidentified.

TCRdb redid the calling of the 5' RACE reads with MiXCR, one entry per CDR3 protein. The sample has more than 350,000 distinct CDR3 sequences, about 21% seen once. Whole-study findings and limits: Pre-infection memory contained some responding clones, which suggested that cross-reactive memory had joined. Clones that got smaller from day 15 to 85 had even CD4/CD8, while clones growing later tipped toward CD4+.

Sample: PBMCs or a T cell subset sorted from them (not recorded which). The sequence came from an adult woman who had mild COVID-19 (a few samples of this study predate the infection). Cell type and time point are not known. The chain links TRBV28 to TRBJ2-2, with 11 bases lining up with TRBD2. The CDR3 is CASSLHLAGGSYTGELFF. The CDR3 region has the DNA TGTGCCAGCAGTTTACATCTAGCGGGGGGTTCGTACACCGGGGAGCTGTTTTTT. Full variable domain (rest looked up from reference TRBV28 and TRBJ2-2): DVKVTQSSRYLVKRTGEKVFLECVQDMDHENMFWYRQDPGLGLRLIYFSYDVKMKEKGDIPEGYSVSREKKERFSLILESASTNQTSMYLCASSLHLAGGSYTGELFFGEGSRLTVL.